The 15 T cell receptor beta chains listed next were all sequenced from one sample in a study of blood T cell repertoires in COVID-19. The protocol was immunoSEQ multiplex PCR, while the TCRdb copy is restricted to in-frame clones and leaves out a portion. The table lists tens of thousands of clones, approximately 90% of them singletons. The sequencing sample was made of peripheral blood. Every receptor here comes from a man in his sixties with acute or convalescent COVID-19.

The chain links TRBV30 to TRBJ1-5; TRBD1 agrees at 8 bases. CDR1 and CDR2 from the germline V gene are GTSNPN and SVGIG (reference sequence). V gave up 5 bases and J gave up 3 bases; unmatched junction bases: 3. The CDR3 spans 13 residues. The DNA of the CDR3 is TGTGCCTGGGGGGACAGGTTCAATCAGCCCCAGCATTTT. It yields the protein CAWGDRFNQPQHF.

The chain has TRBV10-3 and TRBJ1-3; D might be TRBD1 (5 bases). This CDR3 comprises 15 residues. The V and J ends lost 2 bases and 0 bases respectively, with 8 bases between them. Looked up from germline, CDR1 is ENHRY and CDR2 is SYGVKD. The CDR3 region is CAISEGAHSGNTIYF. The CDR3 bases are TGTGCCATCAGTGAGGGGGCCCACTCTGGAAACACCATATATTTT.

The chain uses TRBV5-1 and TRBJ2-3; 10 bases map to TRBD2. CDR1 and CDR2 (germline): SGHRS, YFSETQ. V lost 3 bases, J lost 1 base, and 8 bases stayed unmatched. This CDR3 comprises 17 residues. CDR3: CASSYTGLAGGTDTQYF. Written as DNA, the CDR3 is TGCGCCAGCAGCTACACAGGGCTAGCGGGGGGCACAGATACGCAGTATTTT.

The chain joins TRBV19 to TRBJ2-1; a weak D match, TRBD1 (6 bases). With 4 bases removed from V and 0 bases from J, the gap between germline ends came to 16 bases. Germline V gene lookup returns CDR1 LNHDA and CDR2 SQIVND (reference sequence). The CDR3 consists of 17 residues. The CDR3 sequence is CASSTTRDTSSYNEQFF. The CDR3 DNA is TGTGCCAGTAGTACGACCAGGGACACGAGCTCCTACAATGAGCAGTTCTTC.

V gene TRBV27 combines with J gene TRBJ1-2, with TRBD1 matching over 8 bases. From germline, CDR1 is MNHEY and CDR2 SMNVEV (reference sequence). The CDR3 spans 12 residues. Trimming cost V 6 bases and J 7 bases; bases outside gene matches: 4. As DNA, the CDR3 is TGTGCCAGCAGGACAGGGGCCGGTGGCTACACCTTC. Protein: CASRTGAGGYTF.

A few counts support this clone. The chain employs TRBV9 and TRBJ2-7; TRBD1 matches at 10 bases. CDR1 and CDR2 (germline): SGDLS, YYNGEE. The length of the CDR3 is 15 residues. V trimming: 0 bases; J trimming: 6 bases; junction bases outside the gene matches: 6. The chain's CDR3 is CASSVGQGALGEQYF. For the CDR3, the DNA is TGTGCCAGCAGCGTAGGACAGGGGGCGCTTGGCGAGCAGTACTTC.

The CDR3 loop is CSASRGQGGNEQFF. CDR3 in DNA: TGCAGTGCTAGTAGGGGACAGGGAGGCAATGAGCAGTTCTTC. The chain couples TRBV20-1 to TRBJ2-1; 9 bases are shared with TRBD1. Germline CDR1 reads DFQATT; CDR2 reads SNEGSKA (reference sequence). CDR3 length: 14 amino acids. V lost 3 bases, J lost 6 bases, and 6 bases stayed unmatched.

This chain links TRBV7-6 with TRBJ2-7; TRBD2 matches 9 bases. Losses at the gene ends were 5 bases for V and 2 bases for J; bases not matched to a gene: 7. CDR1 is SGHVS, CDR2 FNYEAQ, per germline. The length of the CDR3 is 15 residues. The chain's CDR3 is CASSRSAGGPYEQYF. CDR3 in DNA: TGTGCCAGCAGCAGATCAGCGGGGGGACCCTACGAGCAGTACTTC.

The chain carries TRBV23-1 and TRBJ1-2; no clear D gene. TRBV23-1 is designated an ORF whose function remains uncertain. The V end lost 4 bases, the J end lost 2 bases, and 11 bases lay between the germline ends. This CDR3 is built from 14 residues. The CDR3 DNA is TGCGCCAGCAGTCGCCGGAGGCCCAACTATGGCTACACCTTC. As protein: CASSRRRPNYGYTF.

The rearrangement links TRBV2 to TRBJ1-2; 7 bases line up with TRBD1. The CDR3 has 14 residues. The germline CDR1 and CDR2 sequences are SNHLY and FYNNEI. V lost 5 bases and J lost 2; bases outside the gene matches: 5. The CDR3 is CASSLTGSNYGYTF. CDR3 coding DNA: TGTGCCAGCAGTCTGACAGGGTCCAACTATGGCTACACCTTC.

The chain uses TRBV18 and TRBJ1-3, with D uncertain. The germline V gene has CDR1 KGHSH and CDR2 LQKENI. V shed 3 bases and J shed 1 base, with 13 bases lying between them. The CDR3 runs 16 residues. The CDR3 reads CASSPNRPGSGNTIYF. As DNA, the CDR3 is TGTGCCAGCTCACCCAACCGCCCGGGATCTGGAAACACCATATATTTT.

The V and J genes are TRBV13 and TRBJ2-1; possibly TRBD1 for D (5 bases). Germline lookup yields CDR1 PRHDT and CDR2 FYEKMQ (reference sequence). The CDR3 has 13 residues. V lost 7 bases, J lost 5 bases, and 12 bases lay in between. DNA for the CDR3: TGTGCCAGCAAGGGGTGGGGTAACAATGAGCAGTTCTTC. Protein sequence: CASKGWGNNEQFF.

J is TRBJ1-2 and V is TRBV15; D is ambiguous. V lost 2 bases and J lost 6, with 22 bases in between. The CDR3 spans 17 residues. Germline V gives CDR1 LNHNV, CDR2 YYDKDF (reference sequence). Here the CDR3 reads CATSRKGLNLYLDGYTF. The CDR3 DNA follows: TGTGCCACCAGCAGAAAAGGACTAAATTTATACCTCGATGGCTACACCTTC.

The CDR3 nucleotides read TGTGCCAGCAGTTACCGCCGGGGCAGGGGGGATTCACCCCTCCACTTT. Residues: CASSYRRGRGDSPLHF. The rearrangement uses TRBV6-2 or TRBV6-3 and TRBJ1-6; 7 nucleotides align to TRBD1. Germline V gene data show CDR1 as MNHEY and CDR2 as SVGEGT. This CDR3 region has 16 residues. Trimming cost V 2 bases and J 8 bases; bases outside gene matches: 9.

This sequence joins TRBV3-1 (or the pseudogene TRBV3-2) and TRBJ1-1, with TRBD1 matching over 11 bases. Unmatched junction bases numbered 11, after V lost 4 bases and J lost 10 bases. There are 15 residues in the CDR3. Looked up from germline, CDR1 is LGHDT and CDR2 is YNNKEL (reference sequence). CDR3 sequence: CASSPGSGTGGRAFF. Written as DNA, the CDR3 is TGTGCCAGCAGCCCAGGCTCCGGGACAGGGGGAAGAGCTTTCTTT.